One sample yielded the 28 T cell receptor beta chains listed below, sequenced in a study of Graves' ophthalmopathy and Graves' hyperthyroidism. The TCR beta CDR3 regions underwent amplification from RNA transcripts. First-round RT-PCR employed HTBI primers, with a second-round multiplex PCR after it. TCRdb called the multiplex PCR reads again in MiXCR, with one record for every CDR3 protein. The repertoire holds a few hundred thousand distinct CDR3 sequences, with 20% to 25% as singletons. Sample: peripheral blood. Every receptor here comes from a woman aged 18-29 years with stable Graves' hyperthyroidism.

This clonotype was seen once. The V and J genes are TRBV28 and TRBJ2-7; the match to TRBD1 covers 11 bases. The CDR3 contains 14 residues. In germline, CDR1 is MDHEN, CDR2 SYDVKM. V was clipped by 5 bases and J by 4 bases; unmatched bases: 4. CDR3: CASSGTGGRYEQYF. The CDR3 nucleotides read TGTGCCAGCAGTGGGACAGGGGGACGGTACGAGCAGTACTTC.

This clonotype showed up many times. This rearrangement joins TRBV4-1 to TRBJ1-2; 11 nucleotides match TRBD1. Losses at the gene ends were 4 bases for V and 2 bases for J; bases not matched to a gene: 6. Per the germline V gene, CDR1 is MGHRA and CDR2 is YSYEKL. This CDR3 is 16 amino acids long. This chain's CDR3 is CASSRPGQGANYGYTF. CDR3 in DNA: TGCGCCAGCAGCCGCCCCGGACAGGGGGCCAACTATGGCTACACCTTC.

This clonotype appeared many times. CDR3 sequence: CASSPTGDPYEQYF. CDR3 in DNA: TGTGCCAGCAGCCCAACAGGGGATCCTTACGAGCAGTACTTC. The rearrangement uses TRBV12-3 or TRBV12-4 and TRBJ2-7, with 7 bases fitting TRBD1. The V gene end was trimmed by 6 bases and the J gene end by 4 bases; junction bases not matched to a gene: 9. CDR3 length equals 14 residues.

This clonotype occurred many times. The chain combines TRBV20-1 with TRBJ2-5; 11 bases are shared with TRBD1. The V gene's germline CDR1 is DFQATT and CDR2 SNEGSKA (reference sequence). CDR3 length: 16 amino acids. Trimming at V came to 1 base and at J to 3 bases, leaving 7 bases not matched to a gene. CDR3 residues: CSARARTGGEKETQYF. CDR3 coding DNA: TGCAGTGCTAGAGCCAGGACAGGGGGCGAGAAAGAGACCCAGTACTTC.

There are a few counts of this clonotype. A read error may account for a junction end that differs from germline. The CDR3, as DNA: TGTGCCTGGGGTGTTGGAGGGGAGGGTCAGCCCCAGCATTTT. This translates into CAWGVGGEGQPQHF. This chain links TRBV30 with TRBJ1-5; the D gene is possibly TRBD1 (5 bases). Germline lookup yields CDR1 GTSNPN and CDR2 SVGIG (reference sequence). The CDR3 totals 14 residues.

This clonotype was observed many times. The V and J genes are TRBV27 and TRBJ1-1, with TRBD1 matching 8 bases. The CDR3 runs 17 residues. The ends lost 5 bases at V and 3 bases at J; junction bases unmatched: 14. Germline lookup yields CDR1 MNHEY and CDR2 SMNVEV (reference sequence). The CDR3 loop reads CASSSQGRGLWYTEAFF. The CDR3 DNA reads TGTGCCAGCAGTAGCCAGGGCAGGGGGCTGTGGTACACTGAAGCTTTCTTT.

This clonotype was seen repeatedly, ten times or more. The V and J genes are TRBV19 and TRBJ1-1; no definite D call. Germline V gene lookup returns CDR1 LNHDA and CDR2 SQIVND (reference sequence). CDR3 length: 15 amino acids. With 5 bases removed from V and 10 bases from J, the gap between germline ends came to 23 bases. CDR3 bases: TGTGCCAGTAGTTTTATGGATCCGGCCCCCCGAGGAGCTTTCTTT. It yields the protein CASSFMDPAPRGAFF.

This clonotype appeared a few times. This chain links TRBV5-5 with TRBJ2-7; possible D gene TRBD1, 6 bases. V was clipped by 2 bases and J by 4 bases, with 16 bases between them. CDR1 is SGHKS, CDR2 YYEKEE, per germline (reference sequence). CDR3 length equals 15 residues. CDR3: CASSFWGLALYEQYF. In DNA, the CDR3 is TGTGCCAGCAGCTTTTGGGGGCTTGCCCTTTACGAGCAGTACTTC. Full variable domain (outside the CDR3, taken from reference TRBV5-5 and TRBJ2-7): DAGVTQSPTHLIKTRGQQVTLRCSPISGHKSVSWYQQVLGQGPQFIFQYYEKEERGRGNFPDRFSARQFPNYSSELNVNALLLGDSALYLCASSFWGLALYEQYFGPGTRLTVT.

This clonotype was seen repeatedly, ten times or more. The genes are TRBV6-4 and TRBJ1-1; D ambiguous. Germline V gene lookup returns CDR1 MRHNA and CDR2 SNTAGT. V shed 7 bases and J shed 1 base, with 22 bases lying between them. CDR3 size: 17 residues. The CDR3 nucleotides are TGTGCCAGCAAACGGGGTCCCCCCCGGACGGCGAACACTGAAGCTTTCTTT. Translation: CASKRGPPRTANTEAFF.

This clonotype was observed at least ten times. The gene calls are TRBV6-5 and TRBJ1-6; TRBD1 aligns across 7 bases. The CDR3 consists of 15 residues. CDR1 and CDR2 from the germline V gene are MNHEY and SVGAGI. V was pared by 0 bases and J by 11 bases, with 7 bases of the junction left unmatched. This chain's CDR3 is CASSYSRAGGPPLHF. The CDR3 DNA reads TGTGCCAGCAGTTACTCGAGGGCAGGGGGACCACCCCTCCACTTT.

At least ten counts were recorded for this clonotype. J is TRBJ1-1 and V is TRBV27; no definite D call. This CDR3 is 14 amino acids long. Per the germline V gene, CDR1 is MNHEY and CDR2 is SMNVEV (reference sequence). V lost 2 bases and J 4 bases, leaving 11 bases between the germline ends. The CDR3 DNA reads as TGTGCCAGCAGTTTAGGCAGGAGCGTCACTGAAGCTTTCTTT. It codes for CASSLGRSVTEAFF.

The chain joins TRBV6-2 or TRBV6-3 to TRBJ1-1, with a tentative D call TRBD1 (5 bases). Trimming cost V 6 bases and J 2 bases, with 13 bases left between them. This CDR3 has 14 residues. Germline V gene sequence: CDR1 MNHEY, CDR2 SVGEGT. The chain's CDR3 is CASRPQTVNTEAFF. Here the CDR3 DNA reads TGTGCCAGCAGACCTCAGACAGTTAACACTGAAGCTTTCTTT.

This clonotype was observed at least ten times. The V and J genes are TRBV2 and TRBJ2-7; a weak D match, TRBD2 (7 bases). Germline V gene lookup returns CDR1 SNHLY and CDR2 FYNNEI. This CDR3 is built from 17 residues. V was clipped by 0 bases and J by 1 base, with 16 bases between them. The CDR3 loop is CASSEAHRRGGSYEQYF. CDR3 nucleotides: TGTGCCAGCAGTGAAGCGCACCGTAGGGGGGGGTCCTACGAGCAGTACTTC.

This clonotype was recorded at least ten times. The genes are TRBV6-5 and TRBJ1-2, with 10 bases aligning to TRBD1. The CDR3 runs to 16 residues. With 0 bases clipped from V and 4 bases from J, the junction kept 5 bases outside the gene matches. Germline V CDR1 and CDR2: MNHEY, SVGAGI. The CDR3 DNA is TGTGCCAGCAGTTACTCAAGGACAGGGGGTTCCTATGGCTACACCTTC. This translates into CASSYSRTGGSYGYTF.

V gene TRBV6-5 combines with J gene TRBJ1-2, with a possible D match to TRBD1 (5 bases). The V gene lost 4 bases and the J gene lost 7 bases, with 16 bases spanning the gap. Germline CDR1 and CDR2: MNHEY and SVGAGI. CDR3 length: 14 residues. CDR3: CASSFGQLGLGYTF. Here the CDR3 DNA reads TGTGCCAGCAGTTTTGGTCAGTTGGGGCTTGGCTACACCTTC.

With regard to this clonotype: This may arise from a read error, as a much more abundant clone is one base away. This chain joins TRBV29-1 and TRBJ2-2; D is possibly TRBD2 (6 bases). CDR1 SQVTM and CDR2 ANQGSEA come from the germline V gene. This CDR3 is 13 amino acids long. CDR3 in DNA: TGCAGCGTGGAGGGTCCGAACACCGGGGAGCTGTGTTTT. Translated, it gives CSVEGPNTGELCF.

This clonotype was recorded many times. The chain couples TRBV27 to TRBJ2-7, with 8 bases fitting TRBD1. The CDR3 has 12 residues. Germline V gene data show CDR1 as MNHEY and CDR2 as SMNVEV (reference sequence). V gave up 8 bases and J gave up 5 bases; unmatched junction bases: 5. In DNA, the CDR3 is TGTGCCAGCGGTCCAGGGGGCAACGAGCAGTACTTC. Translated: CASGPGGNEQYF.

The gene calls are TRBV24-1 and TRBJ1-2; D might be TRBD1 (6 bases). Trimming took off 4 bases at V and 5 bases at J, with 7 bases between the two ends. Germline CDR1 is KGHDR and CDR2 is SFDVKD. The CDR3 sequence is 12 residues long. As DNA, the CDR3 is TGTGCCACCAGTGAGGACAGATATGGCTACACCTTC. Its translation is CATSEDRYGYTF.

This clonotype was seen at least ten times. The gene calls are TRBV6-5 and TRBJ2-5, with TRBD2 matching 8 bases. Germline CDR1 and CDR2: MNHEY and SVGAGI. The CDR3 is 14 residues long. Trimming took 2 bases from V and 5 from J; bases not matched to a gene: 4. CDR3 sequence: CASSYVAGGETQYF. The DNA for the CDR3 is TGTGCCAGCAGTTACGTCGCGGGAGGTGAGACCCAGTACTTC.

This clonotype was recorded many times. This chain uses TRBV28 with TRBJ2-5; TRBD2 matches at 7 bases. The CDR3 length is 15 residues. The germline CDR1 and CDR2 sequences are MDHEN and SYDVKM. Trimming at V came to 1 base and at J to 1 base, leaving 3 bases not matched to a gene. The DNA for the CDR3 is TGTGCCAGCAGTTTATTCGCTAGCGGCCAAGAGACCCAGTACTTC. It codes for CASSLFASGQETQYF.

The J gene is TRBJ2-5, the V gene TRBV6-2 or TRBV6-3; 11 nucleotides align to TRBD2. The V and J ends lost 0 bases and 9 bases, in that order; junction bases with no gene match: 12. This CDR3 is built from 17 residues. Germline CDR1 reads MNHEY; CDR2 reads SVGEGT. As DNA, the CDR3 is TGTGCCAGCAGTTACTCGACTAGCGGGGTAGACCCGACGGCCCAGTACTTC. Translation gives CASSYSTSGVDPTAQYF.

This clonotype was detected many times. The chain recombines TRBV6-5 with TRBJ2-7, with D tentatively TRBD1 (5 bases). The germline V gene has CDR1 MNHEY and CDR2 SVGAGI. The ends were cut back, 2 bases at V and 2 bases at J, with 16 bases in the middle. CDR3 length: 16 residues. Here the CDR3 DNA reads TGTGCCAGCAGTTACGACTCGGCAGGGCAAACCTACGAGCAGTACTTC. As protein: CASSYDSAGQTYEQYF.

This clonotype was picked up many times. V usage is TRBV6-1 and J usage is TRBJ1-6, with D possibly TRBD1 on 6 matching bases. The CDR3 is 13 residues long. Germline V lookup: CDR1 MNHNS, CDR2 SASEGT. V lost 5 bases and J 6 bases, leaving 8 bases between the germline ends. CDR3 region: CASSTGINSPLHF. CDR3 DNA sequence: TGTGCCAGCAGTACAGGGATTAATTCACCCCTCCACTTT.

This clonotype was observed many times. The chain has TRBV7-8 and TRBJ1-6; 7 bases fit TRBD1. The CDR3 sequence is 16 residues long. Trimming took 4 bases from V and 3 from J; bases not matched to a gene: 6. Per germline, CDR1 SGHVS and CDR2 FQNEAQ. The CDR3 DNA sequence: TGTGCCAGCAGCTCACTGGGACAGCTCTATAATTCACCCCTCCACTTT. This codes for CASSSLGQLYNSPLHF.

This clonotype appeared many times. The chain is built from TRBV11-2 and TRBJ2-5; D may be TRBD2 (5 bases). V lost 1 base, J lost 9 bases, and 12 bases lay in between. CDR3 length: 13 residues. Germline loops: CDR1 SGHAT, CDR2 FQNNGV. The CDR3 protein is CASSLAAELAQYF. The CDR3 region has the DNA TGTGCCAGCAGCTTAGCAGCGGAGCTGGCCCAGTACTTC.

This clonotype was picked up one time. A much larger clone lies one base from this, so it may be a read error. Because the CDR3's place on the DNA is in doubt, the DNA is left out and the CDR3 is given as listed by TCRdb. The chain couples TRBV20-1 to TRBJ1-1. Germline V gene sequence: CDR1 DFQATT, CDR2 SNEGSKA (reference sequence). The CDR3 spans 15 residues, counting both ends. The CDR3 reads CSAREMWGSGTEACF.

This clonotype was counted many times. The chain carries TRBV10-3 and TRBJ1-3; the D is unclear. The CDR3 contains 13 residues. Germline V CDR1 and CDR2: ENHRY, SYGVKD. V gave up 4 bases and J gave up 2 bases, with 6 bases separating them. The CDR3 DNA follows: TGTGCCATCAGTGGGGGTACTGGAAACACCATATATTTT. Translated, it gives CAISGGTGNTIYF.

This clonotype was seen ten or more times. V gene TRBV30 combines with J gene TRBJ1-5; 10 bases agree with TRBD1. The germline CDR1 and CDR2 sequences are GTSNPN and SVGIG (reference sequence). This CDR3 comprises 15 residues. The V and J ends lost 4 bases and 4 bases, in that order; junction bases with no gene match: 7. The CDR3 DNA follows: TGTGCCTGGACAAGGTCGGGACAGGGGAATCAGCCCCAGCATTTT. The encoded protein is CAWTRSGQGNQPQHF. The variable domain in full, with the rest retrieved from reference TRBV30 and TRBJ1-5, is SQTIHQWPATLVQPVGSPLSLECTVEGTSNPNLYWYRQAAGRGLQLLFYSVGIGQISSEVPQNLSASRPQDRQFILSSKKLLLSDSGFYLCAWTRSGQGNQPQHFGDGTRLSIL.